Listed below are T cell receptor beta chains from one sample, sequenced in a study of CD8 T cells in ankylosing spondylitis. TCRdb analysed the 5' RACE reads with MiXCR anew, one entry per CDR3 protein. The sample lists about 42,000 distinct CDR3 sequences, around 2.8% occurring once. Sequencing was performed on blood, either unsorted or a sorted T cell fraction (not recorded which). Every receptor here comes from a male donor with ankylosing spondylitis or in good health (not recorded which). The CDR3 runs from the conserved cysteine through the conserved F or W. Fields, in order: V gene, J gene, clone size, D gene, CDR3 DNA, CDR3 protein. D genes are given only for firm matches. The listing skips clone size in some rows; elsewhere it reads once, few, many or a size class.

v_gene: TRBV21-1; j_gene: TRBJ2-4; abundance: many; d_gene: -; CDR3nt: TGTGCCAGCAGCTTTCGACAGAGGCCCGAGGGGTTAGCCAAAAACATTCAGTACTTC; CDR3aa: CASSFRQRPEGLAKNIQYF
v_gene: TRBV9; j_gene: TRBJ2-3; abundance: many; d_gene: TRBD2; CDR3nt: TGTGCCAGCAGCGTAGGGGGGGGACTTCGACTAACTAGCACAGATACGCAGTATTTT; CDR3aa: CASSVGGGLRLTSTDTQYF
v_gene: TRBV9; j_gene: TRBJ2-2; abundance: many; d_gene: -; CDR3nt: TGTGCCAGCAGCGCTGTAGGGGCAGGGACCGGGGAGCTGTTTTTT; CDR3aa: CASSAVGAGTGELFF
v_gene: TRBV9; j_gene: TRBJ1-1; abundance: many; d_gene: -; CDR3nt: TGTGCCAGCAGCGTCGAACCCGAAAAAACTGAAGCTTTCTTT; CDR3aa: CASSVEPEKTEAFF
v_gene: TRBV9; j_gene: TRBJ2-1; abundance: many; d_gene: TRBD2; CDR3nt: TGTGCCAGCAGCGACCCTCTAGCGGGGGAATACAATGAGCAGTTCTTC; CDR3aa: CASSDPLAGEYNEQFF
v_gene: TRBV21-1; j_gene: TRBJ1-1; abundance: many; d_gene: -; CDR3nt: TGTGCCAGCACCCATGAAGGGGGGCGTACTGAAGCTTTCTTT; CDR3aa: CASTHEGGRTEAFF
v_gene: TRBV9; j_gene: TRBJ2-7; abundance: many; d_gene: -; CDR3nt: TGTGCCAGCAGCAAGGGACGGAACTACGAGCAGTACTTC; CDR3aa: CASSKGRNYEQYF
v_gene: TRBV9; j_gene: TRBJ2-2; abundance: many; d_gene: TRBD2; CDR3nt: TGTGCCAGCAAAAGCGGGGCGAACACCGGGGAGCTGTTTTTT; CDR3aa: CASKSGANTGELFF
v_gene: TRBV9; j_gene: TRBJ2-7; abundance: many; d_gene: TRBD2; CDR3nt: TGTGCCAGCAGCTTGAGCCTAGCGGGGGGCTCCTACGAGCAGTACTTC; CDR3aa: CASSLSLAGGSYEQYF
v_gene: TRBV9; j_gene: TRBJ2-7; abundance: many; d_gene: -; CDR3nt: TGTGCCAGCAGCGTAGCGGATTACGAGCAGTACTTC; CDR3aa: CASSVADYEQYF
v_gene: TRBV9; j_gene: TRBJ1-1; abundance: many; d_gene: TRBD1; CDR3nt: TGTGCCAGCAGCGTAGAGGGGACAGGGGCCACTGAAGCTTTCTTT; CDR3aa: CASSVEGTGATEAFF
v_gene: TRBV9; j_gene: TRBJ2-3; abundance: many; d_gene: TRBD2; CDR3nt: TGTGCCAGCAGCCCCGCCCCGCTAGCGGGTGATACGCAGTATTTT; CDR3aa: CASSPAPLAGDTQYF
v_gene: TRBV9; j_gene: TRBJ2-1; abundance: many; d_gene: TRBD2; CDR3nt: TGTGCCAGCAGCGTAACCGGGACTAGCGGGGTTGAGCAGTTCTTC; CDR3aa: CASSVTGTSGVEQFF
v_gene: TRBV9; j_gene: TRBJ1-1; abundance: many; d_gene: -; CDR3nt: TGTGCCAGCGGCCCCCCGGGAGACTGGGCTGAAGCTTTCTTT; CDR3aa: CASGPPGDWAEAFF
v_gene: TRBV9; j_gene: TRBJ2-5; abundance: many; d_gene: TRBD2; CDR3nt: TGTGCCAGCAGCCAGGGACTACGAGAGACCCAGTACTTC; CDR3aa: CASSQGLRETQYF
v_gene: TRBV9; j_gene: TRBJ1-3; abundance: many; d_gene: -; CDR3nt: TGTGCCAGCAGCGCTCGGACAGTGCGGGGAGGAAACACCATATATTTT; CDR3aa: CASSARTVRGGNTIYF
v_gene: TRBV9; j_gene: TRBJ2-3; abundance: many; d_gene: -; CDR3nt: TGTGCCAGCAACCTAAAGAGGGGGGACTGGCATGGTACGCAGTATTTT; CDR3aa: CASNLKRGDWHGTQYF
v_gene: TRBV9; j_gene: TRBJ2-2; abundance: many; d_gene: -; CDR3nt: TGTGCCAGCAGCGTAATGCTCTCGGGCACCGGGGAGCTGTTTTTT; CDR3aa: CASSVMLSGTGELFF
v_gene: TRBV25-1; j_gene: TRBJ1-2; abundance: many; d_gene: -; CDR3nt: TGTGCCAGCAAACTCGTGGACCCCTTATCTTATGGCTACACCTTC; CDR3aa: CASKLVDPLSYGYTF
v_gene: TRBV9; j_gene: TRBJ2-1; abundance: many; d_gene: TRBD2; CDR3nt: TGTGCCAGCAGCATAACTAGCGGGAGGGCCTATGAGCAGTTCTTC; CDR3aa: CASSITSGRAYEQFF
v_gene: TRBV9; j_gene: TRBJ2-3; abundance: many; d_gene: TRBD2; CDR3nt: TGTGCCAGCAGCGAGTGGGGGGGAAGCACAGATACGCAGTATTTT; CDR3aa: CASSEWGGSTDTQYF
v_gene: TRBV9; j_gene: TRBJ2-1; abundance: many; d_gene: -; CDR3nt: TGTGCCAGCAGCGTAGACAGCGGAAACTACAATGAGCAGTTCTTC; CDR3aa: CASSVDSGNYNEQFF
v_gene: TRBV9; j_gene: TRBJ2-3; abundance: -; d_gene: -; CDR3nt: TGTGCCAGCAGCGAGGGGCTGGGAAGGTCAGATACGCAGTATTTT; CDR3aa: CASSEGLGRSDTQYF
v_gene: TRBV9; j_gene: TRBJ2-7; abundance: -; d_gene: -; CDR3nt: TGTGCCAGCAGCCCCCGCGGCAGGGGAAACGAGCAGTACTTC; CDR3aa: CASSPRGRGNEQYF
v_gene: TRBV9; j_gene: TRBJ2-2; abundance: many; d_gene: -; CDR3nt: TGTGCCAGCGCCCTCGGGGGAGACACCGGGGAGCTGTTTTTT; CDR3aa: CASALGGDTGELFF
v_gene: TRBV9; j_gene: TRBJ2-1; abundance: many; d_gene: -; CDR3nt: TGTGCCAGCAGCGTACCCCCCGGAAACCTATACAATGAGCAGTTCTTC; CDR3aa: CASSVPPGNLYNEQFF
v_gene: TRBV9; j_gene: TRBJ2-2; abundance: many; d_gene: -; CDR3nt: TGTGCCAGCAGCCCAGAGGACCGCGTTTGGGGGGAGCTGTTTTTT; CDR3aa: CASSPEDRVWGELFF
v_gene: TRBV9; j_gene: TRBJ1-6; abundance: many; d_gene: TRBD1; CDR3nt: TGTGCCAGCAGCCAGGGACAGCACTCCTATAATTCACCCCTCCACTTT; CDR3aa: CASSQGQHSYNSPLHF